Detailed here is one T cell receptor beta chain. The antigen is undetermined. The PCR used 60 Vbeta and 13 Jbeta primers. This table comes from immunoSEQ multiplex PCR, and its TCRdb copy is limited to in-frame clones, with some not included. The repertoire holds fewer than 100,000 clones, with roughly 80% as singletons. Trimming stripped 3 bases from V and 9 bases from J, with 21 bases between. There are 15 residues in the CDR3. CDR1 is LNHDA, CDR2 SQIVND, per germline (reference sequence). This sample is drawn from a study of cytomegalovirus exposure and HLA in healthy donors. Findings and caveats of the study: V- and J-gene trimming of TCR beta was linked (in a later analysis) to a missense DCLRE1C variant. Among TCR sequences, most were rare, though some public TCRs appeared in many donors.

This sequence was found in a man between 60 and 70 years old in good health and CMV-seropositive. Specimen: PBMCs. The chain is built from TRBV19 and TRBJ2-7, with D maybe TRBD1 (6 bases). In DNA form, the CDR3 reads TGTGCCAGTAGTATGAGCCCGGGACATCGACATGGGCAGTACTTC. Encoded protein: CASSMSPGHRHGQYF.